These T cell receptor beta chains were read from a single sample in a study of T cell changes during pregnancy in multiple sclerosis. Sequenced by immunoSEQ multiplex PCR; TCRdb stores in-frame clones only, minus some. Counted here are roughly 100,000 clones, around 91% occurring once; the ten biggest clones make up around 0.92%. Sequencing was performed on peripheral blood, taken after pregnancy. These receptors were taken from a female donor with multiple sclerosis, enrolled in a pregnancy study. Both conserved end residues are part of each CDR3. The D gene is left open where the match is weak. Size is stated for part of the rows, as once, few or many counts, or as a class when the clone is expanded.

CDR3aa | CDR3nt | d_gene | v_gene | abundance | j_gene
CASSPRGGVGTGELFF | TGTGCCAGCAGCCCTCGGGGGGGCGTTGGCACCGGGGAGCTGTTTTTT | TRBD2 | TRBV11-3 | - | TRBJ2-2
CAWSISGGSNQPQHF | TGTGCCTGGAGTATCTCGGGTGGTAGCAATCAGCCCCAGCATTTT | - | TRBV30 | - | TRBJ1-5
CASSRANQPQHF | TGTGCCAGCAGCCGAGCGAATCAGCCCCAGCATTTT | - | TRBV7-2 | - | TRBJ1-5
CASSPLAGAADTQYF | TGTGCCAGCAGCCCGCTCGCGGGGGCGGCAGATACGCAGTATTTT | - | TRBV7-6 | - | TRBJ2-3
CASSWGGSDQETQYF | TGCGCCAGCAGCTGGGGGGGATCCGATCAAGAGACCCAGTACTTC | TRBD2 | TRBV5-1 | - | TRBJ2-5
CASRISTGGRTEAFF | TGTGCCAGCAGGATCTCGACAGGGGGTAGGACTGAAGCTTTCTTT | TRBD1 | TRBV25-1 | - | TRBJ1-1
CASSQGGQGAYNEQFF | TGTGCCAGCAGCCAAGGGGGACAGGGGGCCTACAATGAGCAGTTCTTC | TRBD1 | TRBV7-6 | - | TRBJ2-1
CASSWDSGMNTEAFF | TGTGCCAGCAGCTGGGACAGTGGAATGAACACTGAAGCTTTCTTT | TRBD1 | TRBV7-2 | - | TRBJ1-1
CASSSSSASTDTQYF | TGCGCCAGCAGCTCCTCTAGCGCTAGCACAGATACGCAGTATTTT | - | TRBV5-1 | - | TRBJ2-3
CASSPQGTTYNEQFF | TGTGCCAGCTCCCCACAGGGGACTACCTACAATGAGCAGTTCTTC | - | TRBV18 | - | TRBJ2-1
CASKKGHTGELFF | TGTGCCAGCAAAAAGGGGCATACCGGGGAGCTGTTTTTT | - | TRBV7-3 | - | TRBJ2-2
CASSDPGLAGYNEQFF | TGTGCCAGCAGTGACCCCGGACTAGCGGGCTACAATGAGCAGTTCTTC | TRBD2 | TRBV2 | - | TRBJ2-1
CASSLGTSGGVPNEQFF | TGTGCCAGCAGCTTAGGGACTAGCGGGGGGGTCCCCAATGAGCAGTTCTTC | TRBD2 | TRBV11-2 | - | TRBJ2-1
CASSSYSGGTDTQYF | TGTGCCAGCAGCTCCTACTCGGGTGGCACAGATACGCAGTATTTT | - | TRBV7-2 | - | TRBJ2-3
CASKARTASYEQYF | TGTGCCAGCAAGGCCCGGACAGCCTCCTACGAGCAGTACTTC | - | TRBV6-5 | - | TRBJ2-7
CASSASLAGSTDTQYF | TGCGCCAGCAGCGCCTCACTAGCGGGGAGCACAGATACGCAGTATTTT | TRBD2 | TRBV5-1 | - | TRBJ2-3
CASSQQGLAGVNEQFF | TGCGCCAGCAGCCAACAGGGACTAGCGGGAGTCAATGAGCAGTTCTTC | TRBD2 | TRBV5-1 | once | TRBJ2-1
CASSLVSQGGTGELFF | TGTGCCAGCAGCTTAGTTTCACAGGGTGGCACCGGGGAGCTGTTTTTT | - | TRBV11-2 | - | TRBJ2-2
CASSLQGRGVYEQYF | TGCGCCAGCAGCCTTCAGGGACGCGGGGTTTACGAGCAGTACTTC | - | TRBV5-1 | - | TRBJ2-7
CASSPGSGQTYEQYF | TGTGCCAGCTCACCAGGGTCAGGGCAGACCTACGAGCAGTACTTC | - | TRBV18 | - | TRBJ2-7
CASSRAAGTGGEVGYGYTF | TGTGCCAGCAGCCGAGCAGCCGGGACAGGGGGGGAAGTCGGCTATGGCTACACCTTC | TRBD1 | TRBV4-2 | - | TRBJ1-2
CASSRDGQGAYEQYF | TGCGCCAGCAGCCGCGATGGACAGGGGGCCTACGAGCAGTACTTC | TRBD1 | TRBV5-1 | - | TRBJ2-7
CASSFLAGGNNEQFF | TGTGCCAGCAGTTTTCTAGCGGGAGGGAACAATGAGCAGTTCTTC | TRBD2 | TRBV28 | - | TRBJ2-1
CASSLSGHTNYGYTF | TGTGCCAGTAGTTTGTCGGGACATACTAACTATGGCTACACCTTC | - | TRBV19 | - | TRBJ1-2
CASSLGGQTRYTF | TGTGCCAGCAGTTTGGGCGGACAGACTCGCTACACCTTC | - | TRBV28 | - | TRBJ1-2
CASSSGGTGVGNQPQHF | TGTGCCAGCAGCTCCGGTGGGACAGGGGTAGGCAATCAGCCCCAGCATTTT | TRBD1 | TRBV7-9 | few | TRBJ1-5
CASSFGQGYHYTF | TGTGCCAGCAGTTTCGGACAGGGATATCACTACACCTTC | TRBD1 | TRBV27 | few | TRBJ1-2
CASSFRGGSNTGELFF | TGTGCCAGCAGCTTTCGGGGAGGGAGTAACACCGGGGAGCTGTTTTTT | TRBD2 | TRBV7-3 | - | TRBJ2-2
CASSWDRGLGYTF | TGTGCCAGCAGCTGGGACAGGGGGCTTGGCTACACCTTC | TRBD1 | TRBV7-3 | - | TRBJ1-2
CASSDHSGRPYNEQFF | TGTGCCAGCAGTGACCATAGCGGGAGGCCCTACAATGAGCAGTTCTTC | TRBD2 | TRBV2 | - | TRBJ2-1
CASSDFSGGLYNEQFF | TGTGCCAGCAGTGATTTTAGCGGGGGCCTATACAATGAGCAGTTCTTC | TRBD2 | TRBV2 | - | TRBJ2-1
CAIVDTNYGYTF | TGTGCCATCGTTGACACAAACTATGGCTACACCTTC | - | TRBV28 | once | TRBJ1-2
CASSPHLRGYTF | TGTGCCAGCAGTCCCCACTTAAGAGGCTACACCTTC | - | TRBV28 | - | TRBJ1-2
CASSVVDRGPGNTIYF | TGTGCCAGCAGCGTAGTCGACAGGGGGCCCGGAAACACCATATATTTT | TRBD1 | TRBV9 | - | TRBJ1-3
CASSHHYYNEQFF | TGCGCCAGCAGCCATCACTACTACAATGAGCAGTTCTTC | - | TRBV4-1 | - | TRBJ2-1
CASSSPSGGNEQFF | TGTGCCAGCAGCTCCCCCTCGGGGGGCAATGAGCAGTTCTTC | TRBD2 | TRBV5-4 | - | TRBJ2-1
CASSLTAAYGYTF | TGTGCCAGCAGTTTAACGGCGGCCTATGGCTACACCTTC | - | TRBV27 | - | TRBJ1-2
CASRAGGVIDTQYF | TGTGCCAGCAGAGCGGGGGGCGTAATAGATACGCAGTATTTT | TRBD2 | TRBV18 | once | TRBJ2-3
CASSSGQGSGETQYF | TGTGCCAGCAGTTCGGGACAGGGGAGCGGGGAGACCCAGTACTTC | TRBD1 | TRBV2 | - | TRBJ2-5
CASQGQVNTGELFF | TGTGCCAGTCAGGGGCAGGTGAACACCGGGGAGCTGTTTTTT | - | TRBV7-3 | - | TRBJ2-2
CASSPVGAGGPWDEQFF | TGTGCCAGTAGTCCGGTAGGCGCGGGAGGGCCGTGGGATGAGCAGTTCTTC | TRBD2 | TRBV19 | - | TRBJ2-1
CASRPGQGYQPQHF | TGTGCCAGCAGACCGGGACAGGGGTATCAGCCCCAGCATTTT | TRBD1 | TRBV6-5 | - | TRBJ1-5
CASRTQGTQGETQYF | TGTGCCAGCAGGACCCAGGGGACCCAAGGGGAGACCCAGTACTTC | - | TRBV7-8 | - | TRBJ2-5
CASSGGDSYNEQFF | TGTGCCAGTAGCGGGGGGGACTCCTACAATGAGCAGTTCTTC | TRBD2 | TRBV19 | - | TRBJ2-1
CASSIMGGKGQPQHF | TGTGCCAGTAGTATTATGGGGGGAAAAGGACAGCCCCAGCATTTT | - | TRBV19 | few | TRBJ1-5
CASGSRDRSYSPLHF | TGTGCTAGTGGTTCCCGGGACAGGTCTTATTCACCCCTCCACTTT | TRBD1 | TRBV12-5 | - | TRBJ1-6
CASSENRGDTQYF | TGTGCCAGCAGTGAGAACAGGGGAGATACGCAGTATTTT | TRBD1 | TRBV2 | - | TRBJ2-3
CASSPDMSSYEQYF | TGTGCCAGCTCGCCTGACATGAGCTCCTACGAGCAGTACTTC | - | TRBV18 | - | TRBJ2-7
CATSDNVNQPQHF | TGTGCCACCTCAGACAACGTCAATCAGCCCCAGCATTTT | - | TRBV2 | - | TRBJ1-5
CASSPPTRTSLYNEQFF | TGTGCCAGCTCACCACCGACGAGGACTAGCCTGTACAATGAGCAGTTCTTC | TRBD2 | TRBV18 | - | TRBJ2-1
CASSDWEERGYTF | TGTGCCAGCAGTGACTGGGAGGAGCGGGGCTACACCTTC | - | TRBV25-1 | - | TRBJ1-2
CASSPGTGPLEAFF | TGTGCCAGCTCACCCGGGACAGGGCCCCTTGAAGCTTTCTTT | TRBD1 | TRBV18 | - | TRBJ1-1
CASSLLLNTEAFF | TGTGCCAGCAGCTTGCTACTCAACACTGAAGCTTTCTTT | - | TRBV5-4 | - | TRBJ1-1
CSARDGYEQYF | TGCAGCGCACGGGATGGGTACGAGCAGTACTTC | - | TRBV29-1 | - | TRBJ2-7
CASSPEAGLNEQFF | TGCGCCAGCAGCCCGGAGGCAGGCCTTAATGAGCAGTTCTTC | - | TRBV5-1 | - | TRBJ2-1
CASSELGGAYTF | TGTGCCAGCAGTGAATTGGGGGGGGCCTACACCTTC | - | TRBV2 | - | TRBJ1-2
CASSEQGRNEKLFF | TGTGCCAGTAGTGAACAGGGCCGTAATGAAAAACTGTTTTTT | - | TRBV19 | - | TRBJ1-4
CASSPRGVRLAGVTGELFF | TGTGCCAGCAGCCCTAGAGGGGTTAGGCTAGCGGGAGTCACCGGGGAGCTGTTTTTT | TRBD2 | TRBV28 | once | TRBJ2-2